One and the same sample provided the 15 T cell receptor beta chains below, sequenced in a study of blood T cell repertoires in COVID-19. Libraries were prepared by immunoSEQ multiplex PCR; TCRdb keeps only in-frame clonotypes and omits some of them. The repertoire holds over 110,000 clones, with about 90% as singletons. Sequences were obtained from peripheral blood. Receptors originate from a woman aged 45-59 years with acute or convalescent COVID-19.

This rearrangement joins TRBV7-8 to TRBJ2-1; 11 nucleotides match TRBD2. The length of the CDR3 is 15 residues. The germline V gene has CDR1 SGHVS and CDR2 FQNEAQ. Unmatched junction bases numbered 7, after V lost 2 bases and J lost 10 bases. The CDR3 DNA follows: TGTGCCAGCAGCTTACAACTAGCGGGAGTAGAGGAGCAGTTCTTC. Protein sequence: CASSLQLAGVEEQFF.

In regard to this clone: One end of the junction varies from germline; a read error may be responsible. V is TRBV7-8 and J is TRBJ1-5; 7 nucleotides agree with TRBD1. Germline V gives CDR1 SGHVS, CDR2 FQNEAQ. The CDR3 runs 16 residues. CDR3 DNA: TGTGCCAGCAGCTTAGCAACACAGGGGAAGAATCAGCCTCAGCATTTT. Protein product: CASSLATQGKNQPQHF.

The V and J genes are TRBV19 and TRBJ2-2, with TRBD1 matching over 9 bases. This CDR3 region has 18 residues. The junction had 13 bases not matched to a gene; V was cut back by 8 bases and J by 0 bases. Germline CDR1 LNHDA, CDR2 SQIVND (reference sequence). The DNA for the CDR3 is TGTGCCAGTGGGGGATCGTGGACAGGGGTATCGAACACCGGGGAGCTGTTTTTT. Its protein is CASGGSWTGVSNTGELFF.

The J gene is TRBJ1-5, the V gene TRBV20-1; 9 nucleotides align to TRBD1. The germline gives CDR1 DFQATT, CDR2 SNEGSKA (reference sequence). The V segment lost 3 bases and the J segment 6 bases; nucleotides outside the gene matches: 6. The CDR3 runs 14 residues. The CDR3 sequence is CSASGDRVFQPQHF. DNA of the CDR3: TGCAGTGCTAGTGGGGACAGGGTTTTTCAGCCCCAGCATTTT.

The chain is built from TRBV28 and TRBJ1-6; 9 bases agree with TRBD1. V shed 5 bases and J 6 bases; nucleotides not matched to a gene: 5. The germline V gene has CDR1 MDHEN and CDR2 SYDVKM. This CDR3 contains 15 residues. In nucleotides, the CDR3 is TGTGCCAGCAGTCCCCCGGACAGGGGTAATTCACCCCTCCACTTT. Protein product: CASSPPDRGNSPLHF.

J is TRBJ1-4 and V is TRBV30; 10 bases are shared with TRBD1. V shed 8 bases, J shed 0 bases, and the junction held 3 bases outside the gene matches. Looked up from germline, CDR1 is GTSNPN and CDR2 is SVGIG (reference sequence). The CDR3 is 14 amino acids. CDR3 region: CAHGQGATNEKLFF. The CDR3 coding sequence is TGTGCCCACGGACAGGGGGCAACTAATGAAAAACTGTTTTTT. Combining the CDR3 with reference TRBV30 and TRBJ1-4 gives the whole variable domain SQTIHQWPATLVQPVGSPLSLECTVEGTSNPNLYWYRQAAGRGLQLLFYSVGIGQISSEVPQNLSASRPQDRQFILSSKKLLLSDSGFYLCAHGQGATNEKLFFGSGTQLSVL.

The V and J genes are TRBV4-1 and TRBJ2-1; possibly TRBD2 for D (6 bases). The CDR3 sequence is 14 residues long. Germline V CDR1 and CDR2: MGHRA, YSYEKL. V was pared by 7 bases and J by 5 bases, with 15 bases between. This CDR3 reads CASNSAGLNNEQFF. The CDR3 coding sequence is TGCGCCAGCAACTCAGCGGGCCTAAACAATGAGCAGTTCTTC.

The V call is TRBV5-6, the J call TRBJ1-1, with 7 bases matching TRBD1. CDR3 length equals 15 residues. In germline, CDR1 is SGHDT, CDR2 YYEEEE. The J segment lost 5 bases and the V segment lost 0 bases, leaving 7 bases of the junction unmatched. This chain's CDR3 is CASSLDLTGNTEAFF. For the CDR3, the DNA is TGTGCCAGCAGCTTGGATCTGACAGGGAATACTGAAGCTTTCTTT.

This clone was seen once. The chain is built from TRBV28 and TRBJ1-1; unclear D gene. In germline, CDR1 is MDHEN, CDR2 SYDVKM. This CDR3 region has 13 residues. The V end lost 6 bases, the J end lost 0 bases, and 8 bases lay between the germline ends. In DNA form, the CDR3 reads TGTGCCAGCAGCCGGGATTTGAACACTGAAGCTTTCTTT. The encoded protein is CASSRDLNTEAFF.

Of note for this clone: Other DNA variants within this sample encode the same CDR3. This rearrangement joins TRBV6-5 to TRBJ1-1, with 8 bases identical to TRBD1. V lost 5 bases to trimming and J lost 4 bases; unmatched junction nucleotides: 6. The CDR3 has 14 residues. Per germline, CDR1 MNHEY and CDR2 SVGAGI. The CDR3 nucleotides read TGTGCCAGCAGTCCGACAGGGGTCGGCACTGAAGCTTTCTTT. Translating gives CASSPTGVGTEAFF.

For the CDR3, the DNA is TGTGCCAGAAGCTCCGGACAGGGGATCGTCCACGAGCAGTACTTC. It translates to CARSSGQGIVHEQYF. J is TRBJ2-7 and V is TRBV7-5; TRBD1, the D gene given by the table, was not confirmed from the DNA. TRBV7-5 corresponds to a pseudogene. The CDR3 loop spans 15 amino acids.

CDR3 sequence reads: CASKTEAAKETQYF. CDR3 coding DNA: TGTGCCTCCAAAACAGAAGCCGCGAAAGAGACCCAGTACTTC. The gene calls are TRBV19 and TRBJ2-5; D is ambiguous. V was clipped by 11 bases and J by 3 bases, with 19 bases between them. Germline V lookup: CDR1 LNHDA, CDR2 SQIVND (reference sequence). This CDR3 has 14 amino acids. The variable domain in full, with the rest retrieved from reference TRBV19 and TRBJ2-5, is DGGITQSPKYLFRKEGQNVTLSCEQNLNHDAMYWYRQDPGQGLRLIYYSQIVNDFQKGDIAEGYSVSREKKESFPLTVTSAQKNPTAFYLCASKTEAAKETQYFGPGTRLLVL.

This chain uses TRBV5-6 with TRBJ1-5, with TRBD1 matching 7 bases. The V gene end was trimmed by 3 bases and the J gene end by 3 bases; junction bases not matched to a gene: 3. This CDR3 comprises 14 residues. From germline, CDR1 is SGHDT and CDR2 YYEEEE. The CDR3 bases are TGTGCCAGCAGCTCGGGACAGACCAATCAGCCCCAGCATTTT. It is translated as CASSSGQTNQPQHF.

This chain connects TRBV7-9 to TRBJ2-1, with TRBD2 matching over 12 bases. Germline lookup yields CDR1 SEHNR and CDR2 FQNEAQ (reference sequence). V gave up 5 bases and J gave up 10 bases; unmatched junction bases: 15. This CDR3 comprises 17 residues. CDR3 sequence: CASSPGTSGLVQKEQFF. In DNA form, the CDR3 reads TGTGCCAGCAGCCCAGGGACTAGCGGGCTCGTACAAAAGGAGCAGTTCTTC.

The chain couples TRBV19 to TRBJ2-5; D gene uncertain. The V end lost 2 bases, the J end lost 5 bases, and 6 bases lay between the germline ends. The germline CDR1 and CDR2 sequences are LNHDA and SQIVND (reference sequence). CDR3 length: 12 amino acids. The CDR3 loop reads CASSIHGETQYF. Here the CDR3 DNA reads TGTGCCAGTAGTATACACGGGGAGACCCAGTACTTC.